This T cell receptor (beta chain) was found in a study of blood T cell repertoires in COVID-19 (dated by TCRdb to the early 2020s). Broadly, across the study: Samples covering the acute and convalescent phases of COVID-19 were provided by collaborators in the United States, Italy and Spain. The prospective study material was composed of cDNA or gDNA derived from T cells, B-cell-depleted T cells, or PBMCs. The dataset comprised deeply sampled blood TCRbeta repertoires from subjects exposed to, actively infected with, or recovered from COVID-19. The repertoires were released in a freely available public database meant as a resource for research on the immune response to SARS-CoV-2. Samples were obtained from the ongoing ImmuneRACE study (first 160 participants) and from 1,254 subjects provided by 6 global collaborators. Nearly every sample came with metadata listing a de-identified subject ID, COVID-19 status, age in years and sex. Where available, HLA class I and class II types were taken from metadata supplied by the sample provider and were not determined by assay-based typing.

Broad study findings and their caveats: The amount of clinical and demographic metadata varied by source and participant and was provided uncurated.

Turning to this clone: No antigen is known for it. Qualities for individual bases were not recorded, and no much larger clone is one base off.

TCRbeta CDR3 regions were amplified from genomic DNA by means of the immunoSEQ Assay, a bias-controlled multiplex PCR. In the source study's methods: Nucleated cell counts per sample were estimated from amplification of reference gene primers within the assay. To quantify the absolute abundance of each unique TCRbeta CDR3 rearrangement, sequence reads were collapsed and filtered. For each sample, productive Simpson clonality was calculated by taking the square root of Simpson's diversity index across productive rearrangements. Here the immuneACCESS table is served through TCRdb, limited to in-frame sequences with V and J called. Missing clones are a known gap in these copies; in checked studies unresolved V genes cover under half, and the rest lacks a known reason. The D gene and trimming were derived from the DNA, and the V and J assignments and clone size from that table. Here the sample has roughly 25,000 clones; 86% occur a single time. Together, the top ten hold around 30% of the sample.

The CDR3 numbers 14 residues from cysteine through phenylalanine. Of the read, only the CDR3 DNA is kept; its 42 bases are in frame from base 1. Trimming at the junction amounts to 5 bases on V and 3 bases on J, and the germline ends lie 10 bases apart. From the germline V gene, CDR1 is KGHSY and CDR2 is FQNENV. Each collaborating institution followed its own protocols to collect whole blood in K2EDTA tubes. For TCRbeta analysis, collaborators shipped samples as frozen whole blood, isolated PBMCs, or DNA extracted from either of those sample types. The sequence is built from TRBV16 and TRBJ1-4; the D segment cannot be called with confidence. Sequences were obtained from peripheral blood. This receptor was identified in a human donor with active COVID-19. The donor label of this sample is uncertain. The DNA reads TGTGCCAGCAGCGCGCGGTGGGCTAATGAAAAACTGTTTTTT. It codes for CASSARWANEKLFF. With all but the CDR3 taken from the reference TRBV16 and TRBJ1-4 genes, the full variable domain is: GEEVAQTPKHLVRGEGQKAKLYCAPIKGHSYVFWYQQVLKNEFKFLISFQNENVFDETGMPKERFSAKCLPNSPCSLEIQATKLEDSAVYFCASSARWANEKLFFGSGTQLSVL.